The clone carrying this T cell receptor (beta chain) showed up many times. Its specificity is not known. Each CDR3 protein is one row after TCRdb ran MiXCR on the 5' RACE reads. The table has 150,000 to 200,000 distinct CDR3 sequences, roughly 17% seen once. This sample stems from a study of T-cell memory formation after mild COVID-19. Whole-study results and caveats: Researchers found some responding clones in pre-infection memory, a sign that cross-reactive memory joined. The second-wave clones peaking on day 37 were not confirmed as SARS-CoV-2-specific.

The TCR originated in an adult woman who had mild COVID-19 (a few samples of this study predate the infection). Cell type and time point are not known. The source material was PBMCs or a T cell subset sorted from them (not recorded which).

CDR3 in amino acids: CASSPGSGGNQPQHF. CDR3 nucleotides: TGTGCCAGCAGTCCGGGGTCGGGGGGCAATCAGCCCCAGCATTTT. The chain is built from TRBV27 and TRBJ1-5; TRBD1 is a possible D gene (5 bases). Trimming took off 5 bases at V and 2 bases at J, with 13 bases between the two ends. The germline V gene encodes CDR1 MNHEY and CDR2 SMNVEV (reference sequence). This CDR3 has 15 residues.